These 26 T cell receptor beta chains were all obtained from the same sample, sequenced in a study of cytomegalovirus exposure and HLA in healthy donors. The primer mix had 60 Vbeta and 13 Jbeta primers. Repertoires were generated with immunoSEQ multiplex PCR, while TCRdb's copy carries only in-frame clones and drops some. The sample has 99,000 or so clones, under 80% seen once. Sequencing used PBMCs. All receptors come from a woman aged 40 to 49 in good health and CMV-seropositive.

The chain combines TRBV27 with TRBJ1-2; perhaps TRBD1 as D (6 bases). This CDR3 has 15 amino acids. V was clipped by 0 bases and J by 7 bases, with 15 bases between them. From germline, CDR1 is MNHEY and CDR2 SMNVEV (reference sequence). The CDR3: CASSLSHTGSLGYTF. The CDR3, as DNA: TGTGCCAGCAGTTTATCCCATACAGGGAGTCTTGGCTACACCTTC.

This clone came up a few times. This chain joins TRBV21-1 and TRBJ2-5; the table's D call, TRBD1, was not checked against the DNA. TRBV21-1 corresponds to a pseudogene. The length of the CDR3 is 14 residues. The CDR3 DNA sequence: TGTGCCAGCAGGGCAGGTCCGTACCAAGAGACCCAGTACTTC. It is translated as CASRAGPYQETQYF.

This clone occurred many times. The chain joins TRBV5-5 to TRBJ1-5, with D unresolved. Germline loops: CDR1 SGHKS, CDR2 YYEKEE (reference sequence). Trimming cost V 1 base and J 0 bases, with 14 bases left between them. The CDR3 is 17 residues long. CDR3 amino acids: CASSLQNPGYSNQPQHF. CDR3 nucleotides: TGTGCCAGCAGCTTGCAGAATCCAGGATATAGCAATCAGCCCCAGCATTTT.

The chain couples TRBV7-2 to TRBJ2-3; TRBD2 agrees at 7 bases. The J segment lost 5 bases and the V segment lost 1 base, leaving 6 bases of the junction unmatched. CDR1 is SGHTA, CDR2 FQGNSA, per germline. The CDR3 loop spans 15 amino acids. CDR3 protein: CASSLVGGSGDTQYF. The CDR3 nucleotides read TGTGCCAGCAGCTTAGTGGGGGGGTCTGGAGATACGCAGTATTTT.

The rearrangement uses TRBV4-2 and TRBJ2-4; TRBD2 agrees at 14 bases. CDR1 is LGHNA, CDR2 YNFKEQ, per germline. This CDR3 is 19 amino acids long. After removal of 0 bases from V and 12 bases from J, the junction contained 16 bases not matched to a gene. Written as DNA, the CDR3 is TGTGCCAGCAGCCAAGATTCGTGGACTAGCGGGAGGTCAACCACAGCTCAGTACTTC. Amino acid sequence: CASSQDSWTSGRSTTAQYF.

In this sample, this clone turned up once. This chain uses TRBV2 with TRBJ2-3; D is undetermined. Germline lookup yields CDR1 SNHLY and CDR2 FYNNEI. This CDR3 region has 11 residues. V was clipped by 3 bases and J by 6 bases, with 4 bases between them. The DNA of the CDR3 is TGTGCCAGCAGTGATAATGATACGCAGTATTTT. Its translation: CASSDNDTQYF.

The CDR3 reads CASSLVYGTYEQYF. The CDR3 nucleotides are TGTGCCAGCAGCTTAGTATACGGGACCTACGAGCAGTACTTC. This rearrangement joins TRBV7-2 to TRBJ2-7; D is perhaps TRBD2 (5 bases). V dropped 1 base and J dropped 2 bases, with 9 bases sitting between them. The CDR3 contains 14 residues. The germline V gene encodes CDR1 SGHTA and CDR2 FQGNSA.

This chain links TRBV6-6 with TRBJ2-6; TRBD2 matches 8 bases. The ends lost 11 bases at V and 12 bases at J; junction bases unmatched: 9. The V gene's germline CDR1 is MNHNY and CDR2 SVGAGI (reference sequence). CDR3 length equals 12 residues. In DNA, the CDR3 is TGTGCCTCGGGGGGGGTTTGGGGCGTCCTGACTTTC. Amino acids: CASGGVWGVLTF.

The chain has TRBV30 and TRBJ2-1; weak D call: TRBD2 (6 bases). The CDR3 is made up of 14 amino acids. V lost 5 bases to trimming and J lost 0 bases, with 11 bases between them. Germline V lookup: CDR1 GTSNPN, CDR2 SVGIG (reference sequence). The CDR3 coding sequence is TGTGCCTGGCTAAGCGGGCCCTCCTACAATGAGCAGTTCTTC. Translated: CAWLSGPSYNEQFF.

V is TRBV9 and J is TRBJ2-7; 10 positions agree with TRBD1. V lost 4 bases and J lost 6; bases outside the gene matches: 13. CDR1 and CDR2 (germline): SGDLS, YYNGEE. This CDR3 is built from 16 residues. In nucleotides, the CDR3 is TGTGCCAGCAGCCGAATGGGACAGGGGTTTGTGGCCGAGCAGTACTTC. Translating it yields CASSRMGQGFVAEQYF.

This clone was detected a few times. As DNA, the CDR3 is TGTGCCAGCAGCCCAACAGGGTTGAACACTGAAGCTTTCTTT. Translation: CASSPTGLNTEAFF. The V and J genes are TRBV5-4 and TRBJ1-1, with a weak D call TRBD1 (6 bases). The CDR3 extends over 14 amino acids. Deletions cut 4 bases from V and 0 bases from J, with 10 bases between. CDR1 is SGHNT, CDR2 YYREEE, per germline (reference sequence).

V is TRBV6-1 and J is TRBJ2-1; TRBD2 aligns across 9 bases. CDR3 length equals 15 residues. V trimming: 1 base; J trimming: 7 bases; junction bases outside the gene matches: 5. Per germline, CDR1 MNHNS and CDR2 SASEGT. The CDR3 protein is CASSEEVAGVNEQFF. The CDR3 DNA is TGTGCCAGCAGTGAAGAGGTAGCGGGAGTGAATGAGCAGTTCTTC.

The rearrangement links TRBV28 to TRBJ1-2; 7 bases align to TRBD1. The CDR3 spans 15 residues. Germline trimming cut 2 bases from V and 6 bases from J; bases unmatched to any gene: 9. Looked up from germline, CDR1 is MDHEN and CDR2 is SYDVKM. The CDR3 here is CASSLPGTASHGYTF. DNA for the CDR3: TGTGCCAGCAGTTTACCCGGGACAGCGAGCCATGGCTACACCTTC.

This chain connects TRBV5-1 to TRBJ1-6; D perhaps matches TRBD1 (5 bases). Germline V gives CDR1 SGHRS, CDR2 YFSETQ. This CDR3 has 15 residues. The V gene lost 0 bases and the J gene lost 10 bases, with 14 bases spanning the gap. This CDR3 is CASSLVLQGGSPLHF. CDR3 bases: TGCGCCAGCAGCTTGGTTTTGCAGGGAGGGTCACCCCTCCACTTT.

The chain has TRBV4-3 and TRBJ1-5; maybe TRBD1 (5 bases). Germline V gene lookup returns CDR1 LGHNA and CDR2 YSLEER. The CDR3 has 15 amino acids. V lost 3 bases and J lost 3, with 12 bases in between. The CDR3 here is CASSQFKGNNQPQHF. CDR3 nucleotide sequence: TGCGCCAGCAGCCAGTTCAAGGGGAACAATCAGCCCCAGCATTTT.

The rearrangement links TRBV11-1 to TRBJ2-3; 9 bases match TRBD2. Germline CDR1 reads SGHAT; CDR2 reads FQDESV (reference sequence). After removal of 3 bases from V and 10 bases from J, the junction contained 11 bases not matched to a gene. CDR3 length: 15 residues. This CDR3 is CASSFSPSGEGSQYF. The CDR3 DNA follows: TGTGCCAGCAGCTTTTCTCCTAGCGGGGAGGGATCGCAGTATTTT.

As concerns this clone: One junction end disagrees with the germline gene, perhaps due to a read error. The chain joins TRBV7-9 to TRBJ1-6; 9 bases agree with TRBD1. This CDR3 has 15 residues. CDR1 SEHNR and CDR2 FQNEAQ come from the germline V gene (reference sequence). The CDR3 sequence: CSSSSSGQGNSPLHF. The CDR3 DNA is TGTTCCAGCAGCTCCTCGGGACAGGGAAATTCACCCCTCCACTTT. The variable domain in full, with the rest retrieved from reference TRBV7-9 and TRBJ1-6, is DTGVSQNPRHKITKRGQNVTFRCDPISEHNRLYWYRQTLGQGPEFLTYFQNEAQLEKSRLLSDRFSAERPKGSFSTLEIQRTEQGDSAMYLCSSSSSGQGNSPLHFGNGTRLTVT.

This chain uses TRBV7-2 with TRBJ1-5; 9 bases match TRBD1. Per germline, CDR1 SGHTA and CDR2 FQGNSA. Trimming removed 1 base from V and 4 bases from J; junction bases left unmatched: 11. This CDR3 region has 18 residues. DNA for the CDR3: TGTGCCAGCAGCTTAGGGGGACAGGGAAGATGGTTTAATCAGCCCCAGCATTTT. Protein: CASSLGGQGRWFNQPQHF.

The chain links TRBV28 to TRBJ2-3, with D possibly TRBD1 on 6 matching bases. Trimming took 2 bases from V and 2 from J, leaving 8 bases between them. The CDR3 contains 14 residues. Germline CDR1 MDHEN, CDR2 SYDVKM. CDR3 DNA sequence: TGTGCCAGCAGTTTAGGACAGACCACAGATACGCAGTATTTT. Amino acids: CASSLGQTTDTQYF. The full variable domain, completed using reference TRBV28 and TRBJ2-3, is DVKVTQSSRYLVKRTGEKVFLECVQDMDHENMFWYRQDPGLGLRLIYFSYDVKMKEKGDIPEGYSVSREKKERFSLILESASTNQTSMYLCASSLGQTTDTQYFGPGTRLTVL.

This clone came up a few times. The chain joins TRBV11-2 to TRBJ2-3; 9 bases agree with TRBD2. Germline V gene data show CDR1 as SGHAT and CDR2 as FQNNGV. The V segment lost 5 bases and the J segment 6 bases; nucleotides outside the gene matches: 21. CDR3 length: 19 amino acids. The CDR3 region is CASSPGIGTSSGGRDTQYF. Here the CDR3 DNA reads TGTGCCAGCAGCCCGGGGATCGGGACTAGCTCTGGTGGTCGTGATACGCAGTATTTT.

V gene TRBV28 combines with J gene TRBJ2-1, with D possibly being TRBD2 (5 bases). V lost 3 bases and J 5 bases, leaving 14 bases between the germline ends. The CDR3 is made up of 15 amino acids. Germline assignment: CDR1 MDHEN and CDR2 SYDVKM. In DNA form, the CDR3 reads TGTGCCAGCAGTTTCGGCCGACTAAGAAACAATGAGCAGTTCTTC. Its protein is CASSFGRLRNNEQFF.

This CDR3 reads CASSLLASLGVSSRYF. In DNA form, the CDR3 reads TGTGCCAGCAGTTTATTGGCCAGTTTGGGCGTTTCGTCTCGGTACTTC. The chain uses TRBV27 and TRBJ2-7; D unclear. V lost 1 base and J 12 bases, leaving 25 bases between the germline ends. Germline V CDR1 and CDR2: MNHEY, SMNVEV (reference sequence). The CDR3 sequence is 16 residues long.

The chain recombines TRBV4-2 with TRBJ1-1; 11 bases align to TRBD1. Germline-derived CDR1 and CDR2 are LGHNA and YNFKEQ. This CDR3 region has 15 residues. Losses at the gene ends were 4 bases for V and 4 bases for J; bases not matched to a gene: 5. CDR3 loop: CASSPDRGRSTEAFF. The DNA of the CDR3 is TGTGCCAGCAGCCCGGACAGGGGGCGTAGCACTGAAGCTTTCTTT.

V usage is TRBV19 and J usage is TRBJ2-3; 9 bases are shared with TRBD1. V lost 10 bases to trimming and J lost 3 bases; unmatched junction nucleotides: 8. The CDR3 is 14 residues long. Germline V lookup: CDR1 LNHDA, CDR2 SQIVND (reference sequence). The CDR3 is CATQKDRGTDTQYF. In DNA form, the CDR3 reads TGTGCCACTCAGAAGGACAGGGGTACAGATACGCAGTATTTT.

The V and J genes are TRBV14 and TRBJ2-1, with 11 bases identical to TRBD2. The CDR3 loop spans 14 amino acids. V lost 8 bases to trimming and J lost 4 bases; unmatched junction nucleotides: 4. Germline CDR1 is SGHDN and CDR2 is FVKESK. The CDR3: CASQRLAGYNEQFF. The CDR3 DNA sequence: TGTGCCAGCCAACGACTAGCGGGATACAATGAGCAGTTCTTC.

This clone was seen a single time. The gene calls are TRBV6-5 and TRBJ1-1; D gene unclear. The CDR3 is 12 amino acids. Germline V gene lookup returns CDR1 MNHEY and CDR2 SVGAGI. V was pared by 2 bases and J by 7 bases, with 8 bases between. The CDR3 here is CASSYRYGEAFF. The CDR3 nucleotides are TGTGCCAGCAGTTACAGATACGGTGAAGCTTTCTTT.